This T cell receptor beta chain was found in a study of T cells in Graves' hyperthyroidism and ophthalmopathy (dated by TCRdb to between 2017 and 2020). About the full investigation: Peripheral blood was sampled at the time of initial diagnosis, prior to any treatment. To identify distinguishing TCR V-J signatures, a discovery cohort of some 100 patients was used, comprising 40 to 45 with Graves' ophthalmopathy and under 60 with stable Graves' hyperthyroidism. Whether ophthalmopathy could be predicted prospectively was tested in an independent validation cohort made up of roughly 19 hyperthyroidism patients plus 17 patients who later progressed to ophthalmopathy. For training and testing, the 100 or so patients in the discovery cohort were randomly divided in a 7:3 ratio. In addition, the study compared T-cell repertoires in thyroid tissue and in blood from about 6 Graves' hyperthyroidism patients. Once sampling was done, hyperthyroidism patients were given methimazole at a starting dose of 30 mg daily, whereas ophthalmopathy patients were given high-dose intravenous methylprednisolone. The paper describes TCR Vbeta CDR3 sequencing of around 140 peripheral blood samples, made up of 40 to 45 ophthalmopathy patients, around 78 hyperthyroidism patients and about 17 progressor patients.

The TCR beta CDR3 regions were amplified from RNA transcripts. The first round of RT-PCR for the TCR CDR3 was performed with the HTBI primer set and the Qiagen OneStep RT-PCR kit. Libraries were constructed in a second round of multiplex PCR, after which size selection and purification were carried out. Sequencing of the libraries was done on an Illumina HiSeq2000 using paired-end 100 bp reads. In the original analysis: SOAPnuke was used to process the raw data, removing reads that contained adapters or uncalled bases, had a mean Phred below 15, or lacked an exact match to the constant primer or identifier. High-quality paired reads were merged with COPE v1.2.5, and unique nucleotide sequences were defined as clonotypes. MiTCR v1.1 was used to align the clonotypes against IMGT TRBV, TRBD and TRBJ reference segments. The analysis included only V-J combinations with a frequency above 0.0001, which together covered more than 98% of the repertoires. A TCS score was defined as the ratio of F50 (clonal expansion) to E x V (chaos), with BLOSUM62-based TCRdist applied between CDR3 peptides within each V-J. Welch's t-statistics and random forest reduced several hundred V-J features to 13, which were used in a naive Bayes classifier (R e1071). TCRdb redid the processing of the public reads, applying fastp at Q25 and MiXCR, and retained in-frame beta chains. For every CDR3 protein sequence, its rows merge into one entry that carries the most common genes and DNA. TCRdb's processing, not the authors', yielded these V and J calls. This sample has approximately 710,000 distinct CDR3 sequences in its table, and 17% of those were observed once. The ten largest clonotypes hold about 14% of the sample.

Note on this clonotype: It has no known antigen specificity. No much larger clone exists at a distance of one base, and base qualities are not known.

Stable Graves' hyperthyroidism was defined as the absence of progression to ophthalmopathy over 18 months of follow-up. The hyperthyroidism patients were between 18 and 65 years old and newly diagnosed, with a disease duration of less than 2 months. Exclusion was applied to patients with uncontrolled infections, other autoimmune diseases, pregnancy or lactation. Clinical symptoms, serum thyroxine and TRAb, thyroid ultrasound, and orbital computed tomography formed the basis for the diagnoses. PBMCs were isolated from more than 9 ml of fresh peripheral blood by Ficoll-Paque density gradient centrifugation. Trizol reagent was used to extract total RNA, and RNA quality was then checked on an Agilent 2100 Bioanalyzer. The CDR3 sequence holds 15 residues, the cysteine and phenylalanine included. Only the CDR3 DNA is retained, 45 bases long and in frame from the first base. The germline V gene yields MNHNS for CDR1 and SASEGT for CDR2. Trimming at the junction amounts to 6 bases on V and 0 bases on J, and the germline ends lie 12 bases apart.

Summary of the overall study and its limitations: No statistical method was used to fix the sample size in advance, and group allocation was not hidden from the investigators. In cross-validation, a model built on a 13 V-J signature told ophthalmopathy apart from stable hyperthyroidism with less than 90% sensitivity and about 81% specificity, and in testing the same model reached 80%/75%. In validation, progression to ophthalmopathy was predicted by the model with 70.59% sensitivity and nearly 75% specificity, a median of about 6.4 months before onset. Most expanded thyroid clonotypes (frequency above 0.001) were also detected in blood, suggesting blood repertoires may reflect thyroid immune responses.

Sequenced input: blood. The TCR sequence derives from a man aged 50 to 60 with Graves' hyperthyroidism. Recombination joined TRBV6-1 with TRBJ1-3; possibly the D gene is TRBD1, per 6 matching bases. The DNA reads as follows: TGTGCCAGCAGACCGGACAGAAGCTCTGGAAACACCATATATTTT. It is translated as CASRPDRSSGNTIYF.